This T cell receptor (beta chain) derives from a study of shared clonotypes between healthy human individuals. General observations from the study: Clonotypes not shared had lower generation probabilities than those common to all four donors.

Investigators divided CD4+ cells into CD45RA+ naive and CD45RA-negative memory subsets. This clone has just one count. Antigen specificity is unknown. The CDR3 spans 13 residues. Trimming cost V 6 bases and J 6 bases, with 12 bases left between them. Looked up from germline, CDR1 is MDHEN and CDR2 is SYDVKM. For each subset, genomic DNA was distributed in equal portions over several immunoSEQ plates. The assay was immunoSEQ multiplex PCR, and TCRdb's table has in-frame clones only and misses some. The sample records 1.4 million to 1.5 million clones, approximately 96% being singletons. The rearrangement links TRBV28 to TRBJ1-5; no clear D. The source is a man aged 25 to 45 in good health. Sequencing used naive CD4+ T cells sorted from blood. Subset in this sample: CD45RA+ positively selected. The DNA for the CDR3 is TGTGCCAGCAGCCGTGGTTGGGGTCAGCCCCAGCATTTT. Encoded protein: CASSRGWGQPQHF.